The clone carrying this T cell receptor beta chain was seen only a few times. The antigen is unknown. TCRdb called the 5' RACE reads again in MiXCR, with one record for every CDR3 protein. The table has around 610,000 distinct CDR3 sequences, 13% seen once. These data belong to a study of T cells after yellow fever vaccination. Background on the study: Researchers used SMART-Seq v4 Ultra Low Input to prepare fractions that had low cell numbers.

Regarding the study as a whole: Contaminants from the bulk population, in the form of abundant clonotypes, could be found in FACS-sorted repertoires. Weaker, the secondary response peaked sooner, at day 5 versus 15.

V lost 10 bases, J lost 1 base, and 11 bases lay in between. This CDR3 spans 12 amino acids. The specimen comprised PBMCs, sampled on the day of the yellow fever booster vaccination. The chain has TRBV23-1 and TRBJ2-7; TRBD1 might be the D (6 bases). TRBV23-1 is an open reading frame, and its role is uncertain. The sequence came from a man aged 25 to 45 who received the YFV17D yellow fever vaccine. The CDR3 loop is CANPQGSYEQYF. The CDR3 DNA follows: TGCGCCAACCCTCAGGGGTCCTACGAGCAGTACTTC.